One TCR beta chain is described in this entry. Its recognized antigen is unknown. No base qualities exist here, and no much larger clone lies one base off it. Genomic DNA was isolated from the sorted cells so that the TCRbeta CDR3 region could be sequenced. The immunoSEQ Assay was used to sequence the TCRbeta CDR3 regions. The table comes from immuneACCESS by way of TCRdb, which keeps in-frame sequences with V and J called. Part of the clones is missing from these tables; in studies checked, under half for an unresolved V gene and the rest for unknown reasons. In all, the sample holds about 89,000 clones, and about 86% of those were seen once. The ten largest clones add up to 5.5% to 7% of the sample. The trial excluded patients who had a history of autoimmune disease or were on systemic immunosuppression. Peripheral blood for TCR sequencing was drawn from every dose cohort at baseline, at cycle 4 day 1 and at cycle 7 day 1. Samples came from an open-label, multicenter, first-in-human phase I dose-escalation trial of ivuxolimab. Adults with locally advanced or metastatic melanoma, renal cell, hepatocellular, or head and neck squamous cell carcinoma were enrolled in the trial. Before TCR sequencing, CD4+ T cells and CD8+ T cells from peripheral blood were sorted into separate populations.

The sample is drawn from a study of OX40 agonist ivuxolimab in advanced cancers. As for the study more broadly: Ivuxolimab, which targeted the costimulatory receptor OX40 (CD134), was an agonistic, fully human IgG2 monoclonal antibody. Intravenous ivuxolimab was administered to patients every 2 weeks at six dose levels: 0.01, 0.1, 0.3, 1.5, 3 and 10 mg/kg. Among the roughly 50 dose-escalation patients, 19 had hepatocellular carcinoma, around 15 melanoma, 9 renal cell carcinoma and 9 head and neck cancer. In the dose-escalation cohort, about four fifths of patients were male, and the mean age was around 65 years with a range of 23 to 79. Prior anti-PD-1, anti-PD-L1 or anti-CTLA-4 therapy was permitted, and 40% to 50% of dose-escalation patients had received checkpoint inhibitors. Partial responses were achieved by three dose-escalation patients, of whom one had hepatocellular carcinoma and two had cutaneous melanoma. The point of sequencing TCRbeta in the periphery was to test whether ivuxolimab changed TCR sequence diversity and drove clonal T-cell expansion. The paper covers the monotherapy dose-escalation part of the phase I ivuxolimab trial, which included N ≈ 57 patients.

What the study reported, not specific to this receptor: Which antigens the clonally expanded peripheral T cells were specific for was not determined. On average, CD8+ T cells showed more expanded clones than CD4+ T cells after ivuxolimab. In partial responders in the 0.1-3.0 mg/kg groups, normalized peripheral clonal expansion was found to be among the lowest, especially among CD8+ T cells. At doses of 0.1 to 3.0 mg/kg, clonal expansion of both CD4+ and CD8+ T cells in blood was seen between baseline and week 6. Low levels of normalized T-cell clonal expansion were also seen in some nonresponding patients.

Taken from cysteine to phenylalanine, the CDR3 has 19 residues. This entry keeps only the CDR3 DNA: 57 bases, framed from base 1. This sequence uses TRBV21-1 and TRBJ2-7; TRBD1, the D gene given by the table, was not confirmed from the DNA. TRBV21-1 is a recognized pseudogene. Sequencing used CD4+ or CD8+ T cells sorted from blood, obtained in a trial of the OX40 agonist ivuxolimab. This TCR was recovered from an adult with an advanced solid tumor such as melanoma, head and neck, liver or kidney cancer. The CDR3 in this case is CASSKHGARGYVNRYEQYF. The DNA is as follows: TGTGCCAGCAGCAAGCACGGGGCCAGGGGCTACGTGAATAGATACGAGCAGTACTTC.